A selection of T cell receptor beta chains follows, all from one sample in a study of blood T cells in healthy people across ages. TCRdb called the 5' RACE reads again in MiXCR, with one record for every CDR3 protein. Among hundreds of thousands of distinct CDR3 sequences, around 52% were seen once, and the ten largest hold about 13%. The sequenced sample consisted of blood. The receptor source for this set is a woman of 80 years or more in good health. Both conserved end residues are part of each CDR3. The D gene is left open where the match is weak.

d_call	v_call	j_call	cdr3_aa
NA	TRBV7-2	TRBJ2-7	CASSTGLGDYEQYF
NA	TRBV3-1	TRBJ2-5	CASSQAGIETQYF
NA	TRBV5-5	TRBJ1-6	CASSPVGSYNSPLHF
TRBD1	TRBV5-1	TRBJ2-1	CASSPGTGSQDEQFF
TRBD2	TRBV20-1	NA	CSASRAGGIEQYF
TRBD1	TRBV29-1	TRBJ1-2	CSATPGQGISYTF
NA	TRBV2	TRBJ2-7	CASSPPRDYEQYF
NA	TRBV5-1	TRBJ2-7	CASSPGIEGVEQYF
NA	TRBV28	TRBJ2-4	CASGRGEYIQYF
TRBD2	TRBV27	TRBJ2-7	CASSPGLPAYEQYF
TRBD2	TRBV24-1	TRBJ2-5	CATSGRTSGRVSETQYF
NA	TRBV15	NA	CATSRVGPHEQYF
TRBD1	TRBV24-1	TRBJ1-5	CATSPGTGGVNQPQHF
NA	TRBV5-1	TRBJ1-6	CASSGGLLGSYNSPLHF
NA	TRBV7-9	TRBJ2-5	CASSLVSNQETQYF
NA	TRBV9	TRBJ1-3	CASSLQSRGRFGNTIYF
NA	TRBV2	TRBJ2-1	CASTENNEQFF
NA	TRBV3-1	TRBJ2-5	CASSQSPQLLQYF
TRBD1	TRBV4-1	TRBJ2-5	CASSQGQGAWETQYF
NA	TRBV29-1	TRBJ1-1	CSVDTNTEAFF
NA	TRBV29-1	TRBJ1-2	CSVQPERTSGYTF
NA	TRBV14	TRBJ2-1	CASSQEIEGSNEQFF
NA	TRBV7-2	TRBJ1-2	CASSSDINYGYTF
NA	TRBV5-6	TRBJ2-3	CASSLEMVRADTQYF
NA	TRBV12-3/TRBV12-4	TRBJ1-6	CASSYGGGRSYNSPLHF
NA	TRBV5-1	TRBJ1-2	CASSRDGQVDYGYTF
TRBD2	TRBV7-9	TRBJ2-5	CASSLGRLAGAPNQETQYF
NA	TRBV18	TRBJ2-2	CASSPPWTRDTGELFF
TRBD2	TRBV4-2	TRBJ2-1	CASQKGGTSDEQFF
NA	TRBV20-1	TRBJ1-6	CSASRSEAGGSPLHF
TRBD2	TRBV9	TRBJ2-2	CASSILGLADDTGELFF
NA	TRBV29-1	TRBJ2-3	CSAVLANSTDTQYF
NA	TRBV20-1	TRBJ2-7	CSAQGRDYEQYF
NA	TRBV28	TRBJ2-3	CASSALGTDTQYF
TRBD2	TRBV27	TRBJ2-7	CASKEGLAGGEQYF
TRBD2	TRBV7-2	TRBJ2-3	CASSPSGRETSSTDTQYF
NA	TRBV21-1	TRBJ2-7	CASSQRYSYEQYF
NA	TRBV5-6	TRBJ2-1	CASSPEFGETGEQFF
NA	TRBV21-1	TRBJ1-1	CASATGKWVEAFF
NA	TRBV7-2	TRBJ2-6	CASSDLRTERPTF
NA	TRBV12-3/TRBV12-4	TRBJ2-7	CASSLGGATLYNEQYF